This T cell receptor (beta chain) comes out of a study of blood T cells in healthy people across ages. The authors ran a second PCR of about 7 to 12 cycles using a sample-barcoded 5' primer and a J-beta primer mix. A tag from a template-switch adaptor with 12 random nucleotides marked each cDNA molecule. MiXCR was run by TCRdb on the 5' RACE reads, yielding one entry per CDR3 protein. The data show about 780,000 distinct CDR3 sequences, about a quarter seen once. Total RNA amounts of at least 6 micrograms were extracted per sample. Germline CDR1 is SGHRS and CDR2 is YFSETQ. The ends lost 4 bases at V and 8 bases at J; junction bases unmatched: 8. There are 13 residues in the CDR3. Another study also made use of these data, one on T cells of mothers and their children. As that study records: All extracted RNA went into cDNA synthesis, around 1.6 ug per 15 ul.

The material sequenced was blood. The receptor was derived from a boy between 10 and 17 years old in good health. The chain employs TRBV5-1 and TRBJ1-1; 7 nucleotides agree with TRBD1. The DNA of the CDR3 is TGCGCCAGCAGCGCCGGGACAGACGACGAAGCTTTCTTT. Translation gives CASSAGTDDEAFF.